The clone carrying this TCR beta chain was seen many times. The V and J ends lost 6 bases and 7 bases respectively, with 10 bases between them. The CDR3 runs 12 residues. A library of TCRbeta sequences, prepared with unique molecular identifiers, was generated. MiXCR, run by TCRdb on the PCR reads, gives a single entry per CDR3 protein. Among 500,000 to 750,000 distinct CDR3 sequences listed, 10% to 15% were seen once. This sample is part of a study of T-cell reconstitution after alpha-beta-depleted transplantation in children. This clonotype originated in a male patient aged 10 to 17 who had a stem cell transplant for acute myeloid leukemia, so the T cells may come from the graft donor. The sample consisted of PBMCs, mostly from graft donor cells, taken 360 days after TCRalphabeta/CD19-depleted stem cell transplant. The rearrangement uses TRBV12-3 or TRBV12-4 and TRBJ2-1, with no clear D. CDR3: CASRIRLNEQFF. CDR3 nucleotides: TGTGCCAGCAGAATTAGATTGAATGAGCAGTTCTTC.